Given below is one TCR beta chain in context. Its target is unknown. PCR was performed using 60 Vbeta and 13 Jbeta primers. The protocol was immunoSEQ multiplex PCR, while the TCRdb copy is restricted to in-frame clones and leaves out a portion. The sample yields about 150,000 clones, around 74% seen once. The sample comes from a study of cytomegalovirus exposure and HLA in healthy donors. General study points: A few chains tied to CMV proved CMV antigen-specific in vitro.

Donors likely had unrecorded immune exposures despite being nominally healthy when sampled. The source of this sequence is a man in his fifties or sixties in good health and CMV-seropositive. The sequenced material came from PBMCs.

The CDR3 here is CVPRGGSSYNSPLHF. The CDR3 region has the DNA TGTGTCCCTAGGGGGGGCAGCTCCTATAATTCACCCCTCCACTTT. The chain has TRBV11-3 and TRBJ1-6, with D possibly TRBD1 on 6 matching bases. Germline V gene data show CDR1 as SGHNT and CDR2 as YENEEA. The CDR3 spans 15 residues.